A single sample gave rise to the 18 T cell receptor beta chains below, sequenced in a study of shared clonotypes between healthy human individuals. Sequencing was performed with immunoSEQ multiplex PCR; in TCRdb, only in-frame clones are kept and a portion is missing. The sample contains some 1.5 million clones, about 98% of which appear only once. Source material: naive CD4+ T cells sorted from blood. Subset: CD45RA+ positively selected. The receptor set was obtained from a man in his thirties or forties in good health.

This clone is a singleton in its sample. CDR3 amino acids: CASSVQGVVETQYF. CDR3 in DNA: TGTGCCAGCAGCGTGCAAGGAGTGGTGGAGACCCAGTACTTC. The genes are TRBV9 and TRBJ2-5; D remains ambiguous. Germline CDR1 is SGDLS and CDR2 is YYNGEE. The CDR3 is 14 residues long. The V end lost 2 bases, the J end lost 5 bases, and 13 bases lay between the germline ends.

This clone was detected only once. The J gene is TRBJ2-1, the V gene TRBV2; D gene unclear. V lost 4 bases and J lost 4, with 8 bases in between. The CDR3 sequence is 13 residues long. CDR1 SNHLY and CDR2 FYNNEI come from the germline V gene. The CDR3 DNA reads as TGTGCCAGCAGTGTAAGATGGTACAATGAGCAGTTCTTC. Translating it yields CASSVRWYNEQFF.

J is TRBJ1-1 and V is TRBV6-5; no reliable D call. This CDR3 has 14 amino acids. V was shortened by 5 bases and J by 4 bases, with 14 bases between the two germline ends. In germline, CDR1 is MNHEY, CDR2 SVGAGI. This CDR3 reads CASSRGVRITEAFF. The CDR3 DNA follows: TGTGCCAGCAGTCGCGGGGTCCGAATCACTGAAGCTTTCTTT.

V and J are TRBV7-9 and TRBJ2-7, with D possibly being TRBD2 (6 bases). The CDR3 totals 16 residues. Trimming pared 3 bases from V and 0 bases from J, leaving 15 bases between. The germline V gene has CDR1 SEHNR and CDR2 FQNEAQ (reference sequence). CDR3 amino acids: CASSFRSGGSSYEQYF. As DNA, the CDR3 is TGTGCCAGCAGCTTCCGTAGCGGAGGGAGCTCCTACGAGCAGTACTTC.

This clone was observed once. The rearrangement links TRBV5-6 to TRBJ2-3; no clear D gene. This CDR3 is built from 15 residues. The V gene lost 4 bases and the J gene lost 6 bases, with 18 bases spanning the gap. Germline V gene data show CDR1 as SGHDT and CDR2 as YYEEEE. In DNA form, the CDR3 reads TGTGCCAGCAGCCCGGGCTGGCCCCAAGGGGATACGCAGTATTTT. As protein: CASSPGWPQGDTQYF.

In this sample, this clone turned up once. The chain is built from TRBV7-2 and TRBJ2-2; the D gene is possibly TRBD2 (5 bases). V was pared by 2 bases and J by 7 bases, with 11 bases between. Germline V lookup: CDR1 SGHTA, CDR2 FQGNSA. This CDR3 is 14 amino acids long. CDR3 nucleotides: TGTGCCAGCAGCTTACTCAAACTAGGCGGGGAGCTGTTTTTT. It encodes CASSLLKLGGELFF.

The rearrangement joins TRBV7-6 to TRBJ2-2, with a weak D call TRBD2 (6 bases). The CDR3 is 16 amino acids. V lost 3 bases to trimming and J lost 2 bases, with 13 bases between them. CDR1 is SGHVS, CDR2 FNYEAQ, per germline. The CDR3 bases are TGTGCCAGCAGCTTCATAGCGGCCGGTAACACCGGGGAGCTGTTTTTT. This gives the protein CASSFIAAGNTGELFF.

The chain combines TRBV9 with TRBJ2-1; D is unresolved. The V end lost 0 bases, the J end lost 3 bases, and 7 bases lay between the germline ends. The CDR3 runs to 14 residues. Germline CDR1 reads SGDLS; CDR2 reads YYNGEE. This CDR3 is CASSVGDNYNEQFF. The CDR3 DNA sequence: TGTGCCAGCAGCGTAGGAGACAACTACAATGAGCAGTTCTTC.

This chain joins TRBV5-1 and TRBJ2-7; tentatively, D is TRBD1 or TRBD2 (5 bases each). V lost 3 bases, J lost 3 bases, and 10 bases lay in between. CDR1 is SGHRS and CDR2 is YFSETQ in the germline V gene. The CDR3 runs 13 residues. The CDR3 sequence is CASSWGTIYEQYF. CDR3 coding DNA: TGCGCCAGCAGCTGGGGGACCATCTACGAGCAGTACTTC. The complete variable domain, with remaining parts taken from reference TRBV5-1 and TRBJ2-7, reads KAGVTQTPRYLIKTRGQQVTLSCSPISGHRSVSWYQQTPGQGLQFLFEYFSETQRNKGNFPGRFSGRQFSNSRSEMNVSTLELGDSALYLCASSWGTIYEQYFGPGTRLTVT.

Turning to this clone: Other DNA sequences in this sample translate to the same CDR3. V and J are TRBV19 and TRBJ2-7, with 11 bases aligning to TRBD1. Germline V gene data show CDR1 as LNHDA and CDR2 as SQIVND (reference sequence). CDR3 length: 14 residues. Unmatched junction bases numbered 3, after V lost 5 bases and J lost 3 bases. The CDR3 loop is CASSSGTGGYEQYF. DNA for the CDR3: TGTGCCAGTAGTTCCGGGACAGGGGGCTACGAGCAGTACTTC.

The gene calls are TRBV28 and TRBJ1-1, with TRBD1 matching over 9 bases. Germline V lookup: CDR1 MDHEN, CDR2 SYDVKM. CDR3 length: 15 residues. J lost 6 bases, V lost 6 bases, and 11 bases had no gene match. CDR3 region: CASSRGQGMIPEAFF. DNA of the CDR3: TGTGCCAGCAGCCGAGGACAGGGGATGATCCCTGAAGCTTTCTTT.

This clone was recorded once. The chain is built from TRBV5-1 and TRBJ1-1; TRBD1 is a possible D gene (5 bases). Trimming removed 0 bases at V and 0 bases at J, with 9 bases between. CDR3 length: 15 residues. The germline V gene has CDR1 SGHRS and CDR2 YFSETQ. The chain's CDR3 is CASSLDGAMNTEAFF. Here the CDR3 DNA reads TGCGCCAGCAGCTTGGACGGGGCCATGAACACTGAAGCTTTCTTT.

The chain couples TRBV5-1 to TRBJ2-7; 11 nucleotides agree with TRBD2. This CDR3 has 14 residues. Germline loops: CDR1 SGHRS, CDR2 YFSETQ. With 3 bases clipped from V and 2 bases from J, the junction kept 1 base outside the gene matches. CDR3 loop: CASSSSGRPYEQYF. The CDR3 nucleotides are TGCGCCAGCAGCTCTAGCGGGAGGCCCTACGAGCAGTACTTC.

The rearrangement links TRBV27 to TRBJ1-1; maybe TRBD1 (5 bases). Germline V lookup: CDR1 MNHEY, CDR2 SMNVEV (reference sequence). The CDR3 has 14 residues. With 7 bases removed from V and 4 bases from J, the gap between germline ends came to 16 bases. The CDR3 DNA reads TGTGCCAGCACGCGGGACGGTCGGGGCACTGAAGCTTTCTTT. It codes for CASTRDGRGTEAFF.

The chain uses TRBV7-6 and TRBJ2-7; D not resolved. The ends were cut back, 1 base at V and 0 bases at J, with 7 bases in the middle. Germline loops: CDR1 SGHVS, CDR2 FNYEAQ. The CDR3 runs to 14 residues. CDR3 DNA: TGTGCCAGCAGCTTAGATTCCCACTCCTACGAGCAGTACTTC. Translation: CASSLDSHSYEQYF.

The chain carries TRBV2 and TRBJ2-2; no clear D. The CDR3 has 13 residues. Germline CDR1 and CDR2: SNHLY and FYNNEI. V lost 4 bases and J 4 bases, leaving 7 bases between the germline ends. The CDR3 sequence is CASSGLSTGELFF. Here the CDR3 DNA reads TGTGCCAGCAGTGGGTTGAGCACCGGGGAGCTGTTTTTT.

The CDR3 region is CASSLGSRDRERGMVEQFF. The DNA for the CDR3 is TGTGCCAGCAGCTTGGGGTCCCGGGACAGGGAGAGGGGTATGGTGGAGCAGTTCTTC. The chain is built from TRBV7-9 and TRBJ2-1; 9 bases agree with TRBD1. Germline V lookup: CDR1 SEHNR, CDR2 FQNEAQ (reference sequence). The V segment lost 3 bases and the J segment 10 bases; nucleotides outside the gene matches: 22. The CDR3 spans 19 residues. Drawing the rest from reference TRBV7-9 and TRBJ2-1, the complete variable domain is DTGVSQNPRHKITKRGQNVTFRCDPISEHNRLYWYRQTLGQGPEFLTYFQNEAQLEKSRLLSDRFSAERPKGSFSTLEIQRTEQGDSAMYLCASSLGSRDRERGMVEQFFGPGTRLTVL.

The chain joins TRBV7-9 to TRBJ2-3; 9 bases line up with TRBD1. Per the germline V gene, CDR1 is SEHNR and CDR2 is FQNEAQ (reference sequence). V trimming: 1 base; J trimming: 6 bases; junction bases outside the gene matches: 8. This CDR3 contains 16 residues. The CDR3 DNA sequence: TGTGCCAGCAGCTTAGGGCGGGACAGGGCGTCGGATACGCAGTATTTT. It yields the protein CASSLGRDRASDTQYF.